This T cell receptor beta chain was profiled in a study of shared clonotypes between healthy human individuals. As for the study in general: The composition of the donors was two women and a few men aged 18 to 49. The study used three CD4 naive, three CD4 memory, two CD8 naive and one CD8 memory plate per donor.

The repertoire was sequenced with immunoSEQ multiplex PCR; TCRdb's copy has only in-frame clones and lacks some. The sample carries 2 million to 2.5 million clones, approximately 94% recorded once. A note on this clone: Its specificity is unknown.

The CDR3 has 11 residues. The germline gives CDR1 DFQATT, CDR2 SNEGSKA (reference sequence). Overall study findings and caveats: Among donors, clonotype sharing was expected to be affected by sequencing depth.

The clonotype was recovered from a man between 18 and 29 years old in good health. Some clones in this sample may be carry-over from other donors' samples. Sequencing input: naive CD4+ T cells from PBMCs. Subset denoted: CD45RA+ positively selected. This sequence joins TRBV20-1 and TRBJ2-2; tentatively, D is TRBD1 or TRBD2 (6 bases each). The CDR3 DNA is TGCTCCGTCGGGGGCGCCGGGGAGCTGTTTTTT. As protein: CSVGGAGELFF.